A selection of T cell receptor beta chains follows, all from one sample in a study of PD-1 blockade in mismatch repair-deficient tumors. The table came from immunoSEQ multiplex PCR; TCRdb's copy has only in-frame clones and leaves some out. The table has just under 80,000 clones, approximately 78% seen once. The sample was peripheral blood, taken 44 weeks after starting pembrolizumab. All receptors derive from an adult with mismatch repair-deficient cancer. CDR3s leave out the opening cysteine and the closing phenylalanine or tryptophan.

cdr3_aa: ASSSRTGGDIQY
j_call: TRBJ2-4
v_call: TRBV9

cdr3_aa: ASSDGRGVHQPQH
j_call: TRBJ1-5
v_call: TRBV6-1

cdr3_aa: ASSQDTRPRQQY
j_call: TRBJ2-7
v_call: TRBV4-1

cdr3_aa: ASSVVSNTEAF
j_call: TRBJ1-1
v_call: TRBV9

cdr3_aa: ASSLWLAEKETQY
j_call: TRBJ2-5
v_call: TRBV5-8

cdr3_aa: ASSRDGDTQY
j_call: TRBJ2-3
v_call: TRBV7-8

cdr3_aa: ASSQEASDISTDTQY
j_call: TRBJ2-3
v_call: TRBV4-3

cdr3_aa: AWSQDTMNTEAF
j_call: TRBJ1-1
v_call: TRBV30

cdr3_aa: ASSRGGTLSQETQY
j_call: TRBJ2-5
v_call: TRBV7-6

cdr3_aa: ASSFAGEETQY
j_call: TRBJ2-5
v_call: TRBV7-2

cdr3_aa: ASSSGGARSQPQH
j_call: TRBJ1-5
v_call: TRBV6-1

cdr3_aa: ASSRLSYAGRNTEAF
j_call: TRBJ1-1
v_call: TRBV9

cdr3_aa: ASSSGRTSVGNEQF
j_call: TRBJ2-1
v_call: TRBV7-2

cdr3_aa: ASSPGSGAPRGNEQF
j_call: TRBJ2-1
v_call: TRBV11-3

cdr3_aa: ASSLDSGSRDTQY
j_call: TRBJ2-3
v_call: TRBV9

cdr3_aa: SGTTGWGSEAF
j_call: TRBJ1-1
v_call: TRBV29-1

cdr3_aa: ASSPSTGPRGSQH
j_call: TRBJ1-5
v_call: TRBV18

cdr3_aa: AWSSTTSPLRGYT
j_call: TRBJ1-2
v_call: TRBV30

cdr3_aa: ASCMNTEAF
j_call: TRBJ1-1
v_call: TRBV25-1

cdr3_aa: ASSPSQIPQETQY
j_call: TRBJ2-5
v_call: TRBV5-1

cdr3_aa: ASSHVRLRDGMYNQPQH
j_call: TRBJ1-5
v_call: TRBV7-9

cdr3_aa: ASSSVRDSPYGYT
j_call: TRBJ1-2
v_call: TRBV7-2

cdr3_aa: ASSPGGSGYT
j_call: TRBJ1-2
v_call: TRBV11-2

cdr3_aa: ASSGTDSYYGYT
j_call: TRBJ1-2
v_call: TRBV6-5

cdr3_aa: ASSVLGAGETQY
j_call: TRBJ2-5
v_call: TRBV9

cdr3_aa: ASSQQGGTGTDQPQH
j_call: TRBJ1-5
v_call: TRBV18

cdr3_aa: ASSSSAGLYGYT
j_call: TRBJ1-2
v_call: TRBV7-9

cdr3_aa: ASGNNEQF
j_call: TRBJ2-1
v_call: TRBV6-6

cdr3_aa: ATTRGLDQPQH
j_call: TRBJ1-5
v_call: TRBV15

cdr3_aa: ASIPGGLNTGELF
j_call: TRBJ2-2
v_call: TRBV6-5

cdr3_aa: ASSLIAGVTGANVLT
j_call: TRBJ2-6
v_call: TRBV2

cdr3_aa: ASKRKYEQY
j_call: TRBJ2-7
v_call: TRBV28

cdr3_aa: ASSLRGGTGEQF
j_call: TRBJ2-1
v_call: TRBV7-2